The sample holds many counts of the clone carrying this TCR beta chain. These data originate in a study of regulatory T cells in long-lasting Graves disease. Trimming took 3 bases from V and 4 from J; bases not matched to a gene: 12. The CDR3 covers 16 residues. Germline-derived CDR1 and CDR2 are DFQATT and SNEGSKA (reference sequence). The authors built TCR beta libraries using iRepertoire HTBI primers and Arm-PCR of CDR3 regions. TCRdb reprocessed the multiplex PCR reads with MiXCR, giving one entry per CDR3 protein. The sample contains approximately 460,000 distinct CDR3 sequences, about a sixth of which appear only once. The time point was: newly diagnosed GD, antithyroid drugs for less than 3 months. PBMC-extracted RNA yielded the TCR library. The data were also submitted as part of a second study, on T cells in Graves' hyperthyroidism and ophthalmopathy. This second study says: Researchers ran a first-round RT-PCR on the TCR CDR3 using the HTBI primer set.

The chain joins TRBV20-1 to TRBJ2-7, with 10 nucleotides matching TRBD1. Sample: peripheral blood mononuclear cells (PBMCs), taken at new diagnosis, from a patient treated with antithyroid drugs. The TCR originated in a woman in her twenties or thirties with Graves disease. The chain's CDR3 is CSASLRAGTGEYEQYF. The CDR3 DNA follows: TGCAGTGCTAGCCTCCGGGCCGGGACAGGGGAATACGAGCAGTACTTC.